A selection of T cell receptor beta chains follows, all from one sample in a study of blood T cell repertoires in COVID-19. Assay used: immunoSEQ multiplex PCR; TCRdb lists only in-frame clones, some missing. The sample has about 73,000 clones; about 88% are singletons. Sequencing input: peripheral blood. The receptors shown here come from an older man with acute or convalescent COVID-19. Both conserved end residues are part of each CDR3. D genes are given only for firm matches. Expanded clones are given a class, and other clones once, few, many or no size at all.

cdr3_nt: TGTGCCAGCAGCGTAGGACTAATCGGGGAGCTGTTTTTT
cdr3_aa: CASSVGLIGELFF
v_call: TRBV9
d_call: -
j_call: TRBJ2-2
clone_size: -

cdr3_nt: TGTGCCAGCTCGCGGACAGGGCAAGAGACCCAGTACTTC
cdr3_aa: CASSRTGQETQYF
v_call: TRBV18
d_call: TRBD1
j_call: TRBJ2-5
clone_size: once

cdr3_nt: TGTGCCTGGGGGACAGGGAACCATCAGCCCCAGCATTTT
cdr3_aa: CAWGTGNHQPQHF
v_call: TRBV30
d_call: TRBD1
j_call: TRBJ1-5
clone_size: -

cdr3_nt: TGTGCCAGCAGTCCCTGGACTAGCGGGGGAGATACGCAGTATTTT
cdr3_aa: CASSPWTSGGDTQYF
v_call: TRBV6-5
d_call: TRBD2
j_call: TRBJ2-3
clone_size: -

cdr3_nt: TGTGCCACCAGCAGGAGATCCGTGAACACTGAAGCTTTCTTT
cdr3_aa: CATSRRSVNTEAFF
v_call: TRBV15
d_call: -
j_call: TRBJ1-1
clone_size: -

cdr3_nt: TGTGCCAGCAGCCAAGATCTGGGGACTATGGACAATGAGCAGTTCTTC
cdr3_aa: CASSQDLGTMDNEQFF
v_call: TRBV14
d_call: TRBD2
j_call: TRBJ2-1
clone_size: -

cdr3_nt: TGTGCCTGGAGTCCGGGACTGAGTCAAACTTTCTTT
cdr3_aa: CAWSPGLSQTFF
v_call: TRBV30
d_call: -
j_call: TRBJ1-1
clone_size: -

cdr3_nt: TGTGCCAGCAGCTTAGACGGAACAGGGGCCGGGTCACCCCTCCACTTT
cdr3_aa: CASSLDGTGAGSPLHF
v_call: TRBV7-9
d_call: TRBD1
j_call: TRBJ1-6
clone_size: -

cdr3_nt: TGTGCCAGCAGCTTAGGGGGCTTTGGAAACACCATATATTTT
cdr3_aa: CASSLGGFGNTIYF
v_call: TRBV7-9
d_call: -
j_call: TRBJ1-3
clone_size: -

cdr3_nt: TGTGCCAGCAGCCAAGGACAGGGGGCTTATGGCTACACCTTC
cdr3_aa: CASSQGQGAYGYTF
v_call: TRBV7-9
d_call: TRBD1
j_call: TRBJ1-2
clone_size: -

cdr3_nt: TGTGCCAGCTCACCAAGTCAGGGACAGGGCCTTTACGAGCAGTACTTC
cdr3_aa: CASSPSQGQGLYEQYF
v_call: TRBV18
d_call: TRBD1
j_call: TRBJ2-7
clone_size: -

cdr3_nt: TGCAGTGCTAGTAGCTTCGGACAGGGGAACGATGGCTACACCTTC
cdr3_aa: CSASSFGQGNDGYTF
v_call: TRBV20-1
d_call: TRBD1
j_call: TRBJ1-2
clone_size: -

cdr3_nt: TGTGCCAGCAGTTTATCCTCGAGGGCCGGGAATTCACCCCTCCACTTT
cdr3_aa: CASSLSSRAGNSPLHF
v_call: TRBV27
d_call: -
j_call: TRBJ1-6
clone_size: -

cdr3_nt: TGTGCCAGCAGCTTATATAACAATGAGCAGTTCTTC
cdr3_aa: CASSLYNNEQFF
v_call: TRBV11-2
d_call: -
j_call: TRBJ2-1
clone_size: -

cdr3_nt: TGTGCCAGCAGTCCCCGGACTAGCGGGGGAATTGGCTATGAGCAGTTCTTC
cdr3_aa: CASSPRTSGGIGYEQFF
v_call: TRBV6-6
d_call: TRBD2
j_call: TRBJ2-1
clone_size: -

cdr3_nt: TGTGCCAGCAGCCAGGGGGGGTGGACTGAAGCTTTCTTT
cdr3_aa: CASSQGGWTEAFF
v_call: TRBV3-1/TRBV3-2
d_call: -
j_call: TRBJ1-1
clone_size: -

cdr3_nt: TGTGCCAGCAGTTCCTCGGGAGGCGAGCAGTACTTC
cdr3_aa: CASSSSGGEQYF
v_call: TRBV12-3/TRBV12-4
d_call: TRBD2
j_call: TRBJ2-7
clone_size: -

cdr3_nt: TGCGCCAGCAGCGCCGGGACAGGGGGTCAAGAGACCCAGTACTTC
cdr3_aa: CASSAGTGGQETQYF
v_call: TRBV5-1
d_call: TRBD1
j_call: TRBJ2-5
clone_size: -

cdr3_nt: TGTGCCAGCAGCCCGGACAGAGCTGGAAACACCATATATTTT
cdr3_aa: CASSPDRAGNTIYF
v_call: TRBV7-9
d_call: -
j_call: TRBJ1-3
clone_size: -

cdr3_nt: TGTGCCAGCACCGACGGGGTCTCCTACGAGCAGTACTTC
cdr3_aa: CASTDGVSYEQYF
v_call: TRBV6-5
d_call: -
j_call: TRBJ2-7
clone_size: -

cdr3_nt: TGTGCCAGCAGGAAGGGGGCGAACACCGGGGAGCTGTTTTTT
cdr3_aa: CASRKGANTGELFF
v_call: TRBV9
d_call: -
j_call: TRBJ2-2
clone_size: once

cdr3_nt: TGCGCCAGCAGTACTAGCGGGAGGGACGCTGAGCAGTTCTTC
cdr3_aa: CASSTSGRDAEQFF
v_call: TRBV10-1
d_call: TRBD2
j_call: TRBJ2-1
clone_size: -

cdr3_nt: TGCGCCAGCAGCCAACCTACTAGCGGGAGCTACAATGAGCAGTTCTTC
cdr3_aa: CASSQPTSGSYNEQFF
v_call: TRBV4-1
d_call: TRBD2
j_call: TRBJ2-1
clone_size: -

cdr3_nt: TGTGCCAGTAGTGGGACAGGGGTAAATTCACCCCTCCACTTT
cdr3_aa: CASSGTGVNSPLHF
v_call: TRBV19
d_call: TRBD1
j_call: TRBJ1-6
clone_size: -

cdr3_nt: TGTGCCAGCAGTGGCGGACAGGGCGGCTATGGCTACACCTTC
cdr3_aa: CASSGGQGGYGYTF
v_call: TRBV2
d_call: TRBD1
j_call: TRBJ1-2
clone_size: -

cdr3_nt: TGTGCCAGCAGTGAATGGTGGGACCGCCGAGGGGGCTATCAGCCCCAGCATTTT
cdr3_aa: CASSEWWDRRGGYQPQHF
v_call: TRBV2
d_call: TRBD1
j_call: TRBJ1-5
clone_size: once

cdr3_nt: TGTGCCACCAGCAAGGGGGCCAATAACTATGGCTACACCTTC
cdr3_aa: CATSKGANNYGYTF
v_call: TRBV24-1
d_call: TRBD1
j_call: TRBJ1-2
clone_size: -

cdr3_nt: TGCGCCAGCAGCTTGGCCGGGACAGGGGGATCCGGGGCCAACGTCCTGACTTTC
cdr3_aa: CASSLAGTGGSGANVLTF
v_call: TRBV5-1
d_call: TRBD1
j_call: TRBJ2-6
clone_size: -

cdr3_nt: TGCGCCAGCAGTCACAGCGGGGGTAAAGCCAAAAACATTCAGTACTTC
cdr3_aa: CASSHSGGKAKNIQYF
v_call: TRBV4-1
d_call: TRBD2
j_call: TRBJ2-4
clone_size: -

cdr3_nt: TGTGCCAGCAGCGCAACTAGCGAAAGGACCTACGAGCAGTACTTC
cdr3_aa: CASSATSERTYEQYF
v_call: TRBV5-4
d_call: TRBD2
j_call: TRBJ2-7
clone_size: -

cdr3_nt: TGTGCCAGTAGTATATGGGACAGAGCCAACGAGCAGTACTTC
cdr3_aa: CASSIWDRANEQYF
v_call: TRBV19
d_call: TRBD1
j_call: TRBJ2-7
clone_size: -

cdr3_nt: TGTGCCAGCAGCGCACCTGCCGGGACAGGGGACCACGAGCAGTACTTC
cdr3_aa: CASSAPAGTGDHEQYF
v_call: TRBV9
d_call: TRBD1
j_call: TRBJ2-7
clone_size: -

cdr3_nt: TGTGCCAGCTCACCGCCTAGCGGGAGCTCCTACAATGAGCAGTTCTTC
cdr3_aa: CASSPPSGSSYNEQFF
v_call: TRBV18
d_call: TRBD2
j_call: TRBJ2-1
clone_size: -

cdr3_nt: TGCGCCAGCAGCCGCCGACTAGCGGGAGAAGGGACAGATACGCAGTATTTT
cdr3_aa: CASSRRLAGEGTDTQYF
v_call: TRBV4-1
d_call: TRBD2
j_call: TRBJ2-3
clone_size: -

cdr3_nt: TGTGCCAGTAGTATCCGCGTTGGGGCGGGGGACTATGGCTACACCTTC
cdr3_aa: CASSIRVGAGDYGYTF
v_call: TRBV19
d_call: -
j_call: TRBJ1-2
clone_size: -

cdr3_nt: TGTGCCAGCAGTGGGACGGAACGGGGATCACCCCTCCACTTT
cdr3_aa: CASSGTERGSPLHF
v_call: TRBV2
d_call: -
j_call: TRBJ1-6
clone_size: few

cdr3_nt: TGCGCCAGCAGCTTGGACAGGGGGAATGGAAACACCATATATTTT
cdr3_aa: CASSLDRGNGNTIYF
v_call: TRBV5-1
d_call: TRBD1
j_call: TRBJ1-3
clone_size: -

cdr3_nt: TGCGCCAGCTCGGGACAGCAAGAGACCCAGTACTTC
cdr3_aa: CASSGQQETQYF
v_call: TRBV4-1
d_call: TRBD1
j_call: TRBJ2-5
clone_size: -

cdr3_nt: TGTGCCACCAGTGATACCAGGCTTGGCTACACCTTC
cdr3_aa: CATSDTRLGYTF
v_call: TRBV24-1
d_call: -
j_call: TRBJ1-2
clone_size: -

cdr3_nt: TGTGCCAGCAGCTTGCTAACCGGGACTAGCGGGCAGTACGAGCAGTACTTC
cdr3_aa: CASSLLTGTSGQYEQYF
v_call: TRBV11-2
d_call: TRBD2
j_call: TRBJ2-7
clone_size: -

cdr3_nt: TGCGCCAGCAGCCCCAGGGCGCCGGTTCGGGAAAAACTGTTTTTT
cdr3_aa: CASSPRAPVREKLFF
v_call: TRBV4-1
d_call: -
j_call: TRBJ1-4
clone_size: -

cdr3_nt: TGTGCCAGTAGTCCTCATCAGCTACTACAGGGCACTGAAGCTTTCTTT
cdr3_aa: CASSPHQLLQGTEAFF
v_call: TRBV19
d_call: -
j_call: TRBJ1-1
clone_size: -

cdr3_nt: TGTGCCAGCCGGAAGGGGGGGGTAAAGACCCAGTACTTC
cdr3_aa: CASRKGGVKTQYF
v_call: TRBV6-5
d_call: -
j_call: TRBJ2-5
clone_size: -

cdr3_nt: TGCAGCGTTGAACGGGTAAGAAACACCATATATTTT
cdr3_aa: CSVERVRNTIYF
v_call: TRBV29-1
d_call: -
j_call: TRBJ1-3
clone_size: -

cdr3_nt: TGCGCCAGCAGCATCGGGACACCCCCAGCAAAACTGTTTTTT
cdr3_aa: CASSIGTPPAKLFF
v_call: TRBV5-1
d_call: -
j_call: TRBJ1-4
clone_size: -

cdr3_nt: TGTGCCAGCAGCCAGACCCAGGTAAACTATGGCTACACCTTC
cdr3_aa: CASSQTQVNYGYTF
v_call: TRBV3-1/TRBV3-2
d_call: -
j_call: TRBJ1-2
clone_size: -

cdr3_nt: TGTGCCAGCAGCCAAGGGCTTCTAGCCCTCCACTTT
cdr3_aa: CASSQGLLALHF
v_call: TRBV3-1/TRBV3-2
d_call: -
j_call: TRBJ1-6
clone_size: -

cdr3_nt: TGTGCCAGCTCACCGGGGCAGACCGCTAACTATGGCTACACCTTC
cdr3_aa: CASSPGQTANYGYTF
v_call: TRBV18
d_call: -
j_call: TRBJ1-2
clone_size: -

cdr3_nt: TGTGCCAGCAGCATGGGGACTAGCGGGAGCGGGGAGCAGTACTTC
cdr3_aa: CASSMGTSGSGEQYF
v_call: TRBV3-1/TRBV3-2
d_call: TRBD2
j_call: TRBJ2-7
clone_size: -

cdr3_nt: TGTGCCAGCAGCTTCCGACTGACTAGCGGGGGGAGCACAGATACGCAGTATTTT
cdr3_aa: CASSFRLTSGGSTDTQYF
v_call: TRBV5-4
d_call: TRBD2
j_call: TRBJ2-3
clone_size: -